Each of the 5 T cell receptor beta chains below was sequenced from the same sample in a study of blood T cell repertoires in COVID-19. Here immunoSEQ multiplex PCR was the method, and the copy in TCRdb shows in-frame clones only, minus some. This sample yields more than 45,000 clones, of which around 84% are seen a single time; 14% belongs to the top ten. Sequences were obtained from peripheral blood. The receptor source for this set is a man aged 70 or older with acute or convalescent COVID-19.

The genes are TRBV7-2 and TRBJ1-1; D ambiguous. The germline V gene encodes CDR1 SGHTA and CDR2 FQGNSA. Trimming removed 1 base at V and 1 base at J, with 13 bases between. The CDR3 covers 16 residues. CDR3 bases: TGTGCCAGCAGCTTAGGGGCCGTCCCCAGGAACACTGAAGCTTTCTTT. Protein: CASSLGAVPRNTEAFF.

The chain is built from TRBV28 and TRBJ1-1; D possibly corresponds to TRBD1 (5 bases). Looked up from germline, CDR1 is MDHEN and CDR2 is SYDVKM. CDR3 length: 12 residues. Trimming stripped 5 bases from V and 8 bases from J, with 12 bases between. CDR3 nucleotide sequence: TGTGCCAGCAGTCCCCCAGCAGGGGAAGCTTTCTTT. The encoded protein is CASSPPAGEAFF.

This chain connects TRBV6-5 to TRBJ1-1; D possibly corresponds to TRBD1 (6 bases). Deletions cut 5 bases from V and 5 bases from J, with 12 bases between. Looked up from germline, CDR1 is MNHEY and CDR2 is SVGAGI. The CDR3 length is 13 residues. The CDR3 is CASSPQGRTEAFF. CDR3 coding DNA: TGTGCCAGCAGTCCGCAGGGGCGGACTGAAGCTTTCTTT.

The genes are TRBV4-1 and TRBJ1-3; the D is unclear. The CDR3 has 15 residues. Germline CDR1 is MGHRA and CDR2 is YSYEKL. V gave up 0 bases and J gave up 1 base, with 7 bases separating them. CDR3 DNA: TGCGCCAGCAGCCAAGATAGGGAGTCTGGAAACACCATATATTTT. Translating it yields CASSQDRESGNTIYF.

V and J are TRBV6-6 and TRBJ2-7; D call uncertain. With 6 bases removed from V and 0 bases from J, the gap between germline ends came to 6 bases. Germline V gene data show CDR1 as MNHNY and CDR2 as SVGAGI (reference sequence). The CDR3 is 12 residues long. The CDR3 reads CASSPSSYEQYV. Here the CDR3 DNA reads TGTGCCAGCAGCCCATCCTCCTACGAGCAGTACGTC.